A single sample gave rise to the 20 T cell receptor beta chains below, sequenced in a study of beta chain features in type 1 diabetes. Points from the study as a whole: For Type 1 diabetes patients, all four CD4+ subsets carried TCRB CDR3s that were moderately but significantly shorter.

As every portion of the isolated RNA was reverse transcribed, the sequencing read expressed TCRB transcripts. Repertoires were generated with immunoSEQ multiplex PCR, while TCRdb's copy carries only in-frame clones and drops some. The sample lists a few hundred thousand clones, around 10% seen once, with about 0.6% in the top ten. What these receptors recognize is not known. The sample comprised central memory CD4+ T cells from blood. The receptors originated from a man aged 30 to 39 with type 1 diabetes.

This clone has a handful of counts. The CDR3 spells CASSLSPGQGDEQYF. DNA of the CDR3: TGTGCCAGCTCACTTTCACCGGGACAGGGTGACGAGCAGTACTTC. This chain uses TRBV18 with TRBJ2-7; TRBD1 matches 9 bases. The CDR3 length is 15 residues. V lost 4 bases to trimming and J lost 5 bases; unmatched junction nucleotides: 9. From germline, CDR1 is KGHSH and CDR2 LQKENI. Filled out from reference TRBV18 and TRBJ2-7, the complete variable domain reads NAGVMQNPRHLVRRRGQEARLRCSPMKGHSHVYWYRQLPEEGLKFMVYLQKENIIDESGMPKERFSAEFPKEGPSILRIQQVVRGDSAAYFCASSLSPGQGDEQYFGPGTRLTVT.

Many counts were recorded for this clone. The chain carries TRBV27 and TRBJ2-7; no firm D call. The CDR3 is 12 residues long. V was cut by 3 bases and J by 6 bases, with 9 bases left in between. Germline CDR1 is MNHEY and CDR2 is SMNVEV (reference sequence). The chain's CDR3 is CASSFERGEQYF. CDR3 nucleotide sequence: TGTGCCAGCAGTTTCGAACGAGGCGAGCAGTACTTC.

The V and J genes are TRBV25-1 and TRBJ1-4; no firm D call. The V and J ends lost 1 base and 3 bases respectively, with 9 bases between them. The CDR3 consists of 15 residues. CDR1 and CDR2 from the germline V gene are MGHDK and SYGVNS. DNA for the CDR3: TGTGCCAGCAGTGAATGGGCAGCTGCTAATGAAAAACTGTTTTTT. This sequence encodes CASSEWAAANEKLFF. The variable domain in full, completed from reference TRBV25-1 and TRBJ1-4, reads EADIYQTPRYLVIGTGKKITLECSQTMGHDKMYWYQQDPGMELHLIHYSYGVNSTEKGDLSSESTVSRIRTEHFPLTLESARPSHTSQYLCASSEWAAANEKLFFGSGTQLSVL.

This clone was picked up many times. This chain links TRBV21-1 with TRBJ1-3; TRBD1, the D gene given by the table, was not confirmed from the DNA. TRBV21-1 is designated a pseudogene. CDR3 length: 14 amino acids. The CDR3 spells CASSNLRGVNTIYF. In nucleotides, the CDR3 is TGTGCCAGCAGCAACCTCAGGGGGGTGAACACCATATATTTT.

This clone was observed a few times. This rearrangement joins TRBV4-1 to TRBJ2-3; D is unresolved. The V and J ends lost 0 bases and 4 bases respectively, with 11 bases between them. The CDR3 consists of 15 residues. The germline CDR1 and CDR2 sequences are MGHRA and YSYEKL. This chain's CDR3 is CASSQEATRADTQYF. In DNA form, the CDR3 reads TGCGCCAGCAGCCAAGAAGCTACCCGTGCAGATACGCAGTATTTT.

The chain employs TRBV6-1 and TRBJ2-3; 9 nucleotides align to TRBD2. The CDR3 length is 16 residues. Germline trimming cut 2 bases from V and 2 bases from J; bases unmatched to any gene: 5. Germline values: CDR1 MNHNS, CDR2 SASEGT. CDR3 in DNA: TGTGCCAGCAGTGAAAGGGCGGGAGGGATCACAGATACGCAGTATTTT. It codes for CASSERAGGITDTQYF.

This clone was counted only a few times. The chain employs TRBV6-5 and TRBJ2-7; 7 bases fit TRBD2. CDR1 MNHEY and CDR2 SVGAGI come from the germline V gene. Unmatched junction bases numbered 6, after V lost 6 bases and J lost 4 bases. The CDR3 runs to 13 residues. The chain's CDR3 is CASRAPGGYEQYF. The CDR3 DNA follows: TGTGCCAGCAGGGCGCCCGGGGGGTACGAGCAGTACTTC.

This clone has more than one count but fewer than ten. The J gene is TRBJ1-3, the V gene TRBV6-6; 9 nucleotides match TRBD1. V gave up 5 bases and J gave up 2 bases; unmatched junction bases: 1. Germline V CDR1 and CDR2: MNHNY, SVGAGI (reference sequence). This CDR3 has 14 residues. The CDR3 nucleotides are TGTGCCAGCAGTCGACAGGGGGCTGGAAACACCATATATTTT. This gives the protein CASSRQGAGNTIYF.

CDR3 residues: CAISGPGTGGAAGNTIYF. CDR3 DNA: TGTGCCATCAGTGGTCCCGGGACAGGGGGAGCTGCTGGAAACACCATATATTTT. The V and J genes are TRBV10-3 and TRBJ1-3, with 11 bases that match TRBD1. This CDR3 spans 18 amino acids. Germline assignment: CDR1 ENHRY and CDR2 SYGVKD. The trim removed 4 bases at V and 2 bases at J, leaving 10 bases unmatched.

This clone was counted ten times or more. The rearrangement joins TRBV7-2 to TRBJ2-2; D unclear. Trimming cost V 1 base and J 6 bases, with 15 bases left between them. The CDR3 has 16 residues. The germline V gene has CDR1 SGHTA and CDR2 FQGNSA. The CDR3 DNA sequence: TGTGCCAGCAGCTTAGAAGGGATCCACCTGTCCGGGGAGCTGTTTTTT. It yields the protein CASSLEGIHLSGELFF.

A single count supports this clone. The V and J genes are TRBV5-1 and TRBJ2-7; the D call may be TRBD1 or TRBD2 (5 bases each). The length of the CDR3 is 15 residues. V was shortened by 0 bases and J by 0 bases, with 10 bases between the two germline ends. CDR1 is SGHRS, CDR2 YFSETQ, per germline. The CDR3 loop is CASSLVDGASYEQYF. DNA of the CDR3: TGCGCCAGCAGCTTGGTGGACGGGGCCTCCTACGAGCAGTACTTC.

This clone has more than one count but fewer than ten. This chain joins TRBV5-1 and TRBJ2-7, with TRBD1 matching 8 bases. Trimming cost V 3 bases and J 2 bases; bases outside gene matches: 4. This CDR3 is built from 14 residues. Germline CDR1 SGHRS, CDR2 YFSETQ. CDR3: CASSSGQEPYEQYF. CDR3 in DNA: TGCGCCAGCAGCTCGGGACAGGAACCCTACGAGCAGTACTTC. Drawing the rest from reference TRBV5-1 and TRBJ2-7, the complete variable domain is KAGVTQTPRYLIKTRGQQVTLSCSPISGHRSVSWYQQTPGQGLQFLFEYFSETQRNKGNFPGRFSGRQFSNSRSEMNVSTLELGDSALYLCASSSGQEPYEQYFGPGTRLTVT.

The chain couples TRBV6-5 to TRBJ2-5; D is perhaps TRBD2 (6 bases). V dropped 2 bases and J dropped 2 bases, with 12 bases sitting between them. Germline-derived CDR1 and CDR2 are MNHEY and SVGAGI. The CDR3 has 15 residues. CDR3 region: CASSYRTTDQETQYF. The CDR3 DNA sequence: TGTGCCAGCAGTTACCGGACTACAGATCAAGAGACCCAGTACTTC.

This clone was counted between two and nine times. The rearrangement joins TRBV6-5 to TRBJ1-3, with 7 bases identical to TRBD1. Trimming cost V 2 bases and J 2 bases; bases outside gene matches: 0. The CDR3 runs 14 residues. CDR1 MNHEY and CDR2 SVGAGI come from the germline V gene. The CDR3 is CASSYGTAGNTIYF. CDR3 nucleotides: TGTGCCAGCAGTTACGGGACAGCTGGAAACACCATATATTTT.

The V gene is TRBV9, the J gene TRBJ2-2; possibly TRBD2 for D (6 bases). The V gene lost 0 bases and the J gene lost 6 bases, with 12 bases spanning the gap. This CDR3 spans 15 amino acids. The germline gives CDR1 SGDLS, CDR2 YYNGEE. The CDR3 nucleotides are TGTGCCAGCAGCGTAGTTGGAGGGTCGTCCGGGGAGCTGTTTTTT. As protein: CASSVVGGSSGELFF.

Only a few counts were recorded for this clone. The V gene is TRBV5-1, the J gene TRBJ2-7; possible D gene TRBD2, 5 bases. Germline-derived CDR1 and CDR2 are SGHRS and YFSETQ. V was shortened by 0 bases and J by 0 bases, with 10 bases between the two germline ends. This CDR3 has 15 residues. Written as DNA, the CDR3 is TGCGCCAGCAGCTTGGAAGGCGGGTACTCCTACGAGCAGTACTTC. This gives the protein CASSLEGGYSYEQYF.

This clone turned up a few times. V usage is TRBV25-1 and J usage is TRBJ1-3, with TRBD1 matching over 8 bases. Losses at the gene ends were 3 bases for V and 4 bases for J; bases not matched to a gene: 5. The germline CDR1 and CDR2 sequences are MGHDK and SYGVNS. There are 15 residues in the CDR3. The CDR3 region is CASSDNRGSGNTIYF. Here the CDR3 DNA reads TGTGCCAGCAGTGACAACAGGGGGAGCGGAAACACCATATATTTT.

In this sample, this clone turned up a few times. This sequence joins TRBV28 and TRBJ2-2; 8 bases match TRBD2. The CDR3 contains 16 residues. Germline CDR1 reads MDHEN; CDR2 reads SYDVKM. V lost 4 bases, J lost 3 bases, and 7 bases stayed unmatched. The CDR3 loop is CASSSPGGADTGELFF. The CDR3 DNA is TGTGCCAGCAGTTCGCCCGGGGGGGCCGACACCGGGGAGCTGTTTTTT. Full variable domain (outside the CDR3, taken from reference TRBV28 and TRBJ2-2): DVKVTQSSRYLVKRTGEKVFLECVQDMDHENMFWYRQDPGLGLRLIYFSYDVKMKEKGDIPEGYSVSREKKERFSLILESASTNQTSMYLCASSSPGGADTGELFFGEGSRLTVL.

In regard to this clone: In the same sample, other DNA sequences code for this CDR3. The chain has TRBV7-9 and TRBJ2-2; D is unclear. This CDR3 has 15 residues. V shed 5 bases and J shed 4 bases, with 14 bases lying between them. Germline loops: CDR1 SEHNR, CDR2 FQNEAQ (reference sequence). CDR3 bases: TGTGCCAGCAGCCCTGGCCTCGCTGGCACCGGGGAGCTGTTTTTT. Translated: CASSPGLAGTGELFF.

This clone was seen a handful of times. This chain joins TRBV23-1 and TRBJ1-1; D is perhaps TRBD1 (6 bases). TRBV23-1 is identified as an open reading frame with a role that is uncertain. This CDR3 is 17 amino acids long. Deletions cut 6 bases from V and 2 bases from J, with 22 bases between. CDR3: CASSREHSGENNTEAFF. In nucleotides, the CDR3 is TGCGCCAGCAGCCGCGAGCACTCAGGGGAAAACAACACTGAAGCTTTCTTT.